This T cell receptor beta chain was identified in a study of blood T cell repertoires in COVID-19 (dated by TCRdb to 2019 to 2021). General notes on the study: Collaborator samples came from the United States, Italy and Spain and covered acute and convalescent phases of COVID-19. The material from the prospective study consisted of cDNA or gDNA derived from T cells, B-cell-depleted T cells, or PBMCs. The dataset comprised deeply sampled blood TCRbeta repertoires from subjects exposed to, actively infected with, or recovered from COVID-19. A freely available public database, intended as a resource for researchers studying the immune response to SARS-CoV-2, is where the repertoires were released. Samples were obtained from the ongoing ImmuneRACE study (first 160 participants) and from 1,254 subjects provided by 6 global collaborators. Nearly every sample came with metadata listing a de-identified subject ID, COVID-19 status, age in years and sex. Where available, HLA class I and class II types were obtained from metadata supplied by the sample provider rather than from assay-based typing. Beyond this particular receptor, the publication reports: How much clinical and demographic metadata was included differed by source and by participant, and the metadata was provided uncurated.

Worth noting for this clone: Its binding antigen is unknown. Per-nucleotide qualities are absent, and no much larger clonotype sits a single base away.

CDR1 and CDR2 were assigned from the germline V gene as SQVTM and ANQGSEA. V loses 6 bases at its end and J loses 4 bases; junction bases beyond the gene matches: 15. The CDR3, from cysteine to phenylalanine, totals 15 residues. The CDR3 DNA has 45 bases and is translated from base 1. TCRbeta CDR3 regions were amplified from genomic DNA using the immunoSEQ Assay, a bias-controlled multiplex PCR. The authors' pipeline ran thus. The number of nucleated cells in each sample was estimated by amplification of reference gene primers within the assay. To quantify the absolute abundance of each unique TCRbeta CDR3 rearrangement, sequence reads were collapsed and filtered. For each sample, productive Simpson clonality was calculated as the square root of Simpson's diversity index across productive rearrangements. Here the immuneACCESS table is served through TCRdb, limited to in-frame sequences with V and J called. Missing clones are a known gap in these copies; in checked studies unresolved V genes cover under half, and the rest lacks a known reason. V, J and clone size reflect that table, while D and trimming were determined from the DNA. This sample comprises 300,000 to 350,000 clones, 80% to 90% of them detected only once. The ten top clones hold about 2.7% of the sample.

Whole blood was collected in K2EDTA tubes by collaborating institutions according to the institutions' own protocols. For TCRbeta analysis, collaborators shipped samples in one of three forms: frozen whole blood, isolated PBMCs, or DNA extracted from either of those sample types. The sequence joins TRBV29-1 to TRBJ2-7; 7 bases in between match TRBD1. The receptor's source is a man aged 25-40 years with active or convalescent COVID-19. The sequencing input was peripheral blood. The bases read TGCAGCGTGTCCGGGACACACAGGGGAAAATACGAGCAGTACTTC. The encoded protein is CSVSGTHRGKYEQYF.